The 19 T cell receptor beta chains below all came from one sample that was sequenced in a study of control samples from healthy donors and cancer patients. Produced via immunoSEQ multiplex PCR; TCRdb's table is partial and in-frame only. Found here are tens of thousands of clones, roughly 91% of them singletons; the top ten hold over 8.5%. Sample: PBMCs. These receptors were taken from a woman in her forties or fifties with colorectal cancer.

In this sample, this clone turned up a few times. The V and J genes are TRBV7-8 and TRBJ2-7, with unresolved D. The CDR3 is made up of 13 amino acids. V lost 5 bases to trimming and J lost 3 bases, with 11 bases between them. In germline, CDR1 is SGHVS, CDR2 FQNEAQ. The CDR3 region has the DNA TGTGCCAGCAGCCCGTTAGCCCACTACGAGCAGTACGTC. Amino acids: CASSPLAHYEQYV.

The chain employs TRBV28 and TRBJ1-3; possible D gene TRBD1, 5 bases. Germline CDR1 is MDHEN and CDR2 is SYDVKM. The CDR3 sequence is 14 residues long. The V end lost 5 bases, the J end lost 6 bases, and 14 bases lay between the germline ends. CDR3 sequence (DNA): TGTGCCAGCAGTCTACCGGGACGAGAAAACACCATATATTTT. Protein product: CASSLPGRENTIYF.

This rearrangement joins TRBV7-9 to TRBJ2-5; 8 nucleotides align to TRBD1. The CDR3 is made up of 16 amino acids. From germline, CDR1 is SEHNR and CDR2 FQNEAQ (reference sequence). V shed 5 bases and J 4 bases; nucleotides not matched to a gene: 12. CDR3 amino acids: CASSATQGARRETQYF. CDR3 in DNA: TGTGCCAGCAGCGCCACCCAGGGGGCGCGTAGAGAGACCCAGTACTTC.

CDR3: CATSGGGFTDTQYF. CDR3 nucleotides: TGTGCCACCAGTGGGGGGGGGTTCACAGATACGCAGTATTTT. The chain couples TRBV24-1 to TRBJ2-3; 7 positions match TRBD2. Trimming cost V 5 bases and J 2 bases; bases outside gene matches: 3. Germline V lookup: CDR1 KGHDR, CDR2 SFDVKD. This CDR3 region has 14 residues.

The chain links TRBV19 to TRBJ2-3; tentatively, D is TRBD2 (6 bases). V lost 5 bases, J lost 8 bases, and 14 bases lay in between. CDR1 is LNHDA, CDR2 SQIVND, per germline (reference sequence). The CDR3 is made up of 13 amino acids. CDR3 coding DNA: TGTGCCAGTAGTTCCGGAGGGGTTGGTACGCAGTATTTT. It specifies CASSSGGVGTQYF. Variable domain in full (rest from reference TRBV19 and TRBJ2-3): DGGITQSPKYLFRKEGQNVTLSCEQNLNHDAMYWYRQDPGQGLRLIYYSQIVNDFQKGDIAEGYSVSREKKESFPLTVTSAQKNPTAFYLCASSSGGVGTQYFGPGTRLTVL.

The rearrangement links TRBV6-5 to TRBJ1-6, with D uncertain. V lost 8 bases to trimming and J lost 0 bases, with 8 bases between them. Germline V gene sequence: CDR1 MNHEY, CDR2 SVGAGI. The CDR3 has 14 residues. The CDR3 DNA reads as TGTGCCAGCGCTCGCGGCTCCTATAATTCACCCCTCCACTTT. Amino acids: CASARGSYNSPLHF.

J is TRBJ1-2 and V is TRBV27, with a tentative D call TRBD1 (6 bases). In germline, CDR1 is MNHEY, CDR2 SMNVEV (reference sequence). V lost 2 bases and J lost 3, with 13 bases in between. The CDR3 extends over 15 amino acids. The CDR3 sequence is CASSLGGGPDYGYTF. CDR3 in DNA: TGTGCCAGCAGTTTAGGTGGGGGGCCGGACTATGGCTACACCTTC.

The chain combines TRBV4-1 with TRBJ2-2; TRBD1 matches at 11 bases. The CDR3 length is 15 residues. CDR1 and CDR2 from the germline V gene are MGHRA and YSYEKL. Losses at the gene ends were 4 bases for V and 7 bases for J; bases not matched to a gene: 5. The CDR3 sequence: CASSLGTGGNGELFF. The CDR3 nucleotides are TGCGCCAGCAGCCTAGGGACAGGGGGGAACGGGGAGCTGTTTTTT.

This chain joins TRBV18 and TRBJ2-7; possibly TRBD2 for D (6 bases). The germline CDR1 and CDR2 sequences are KGHSH and LQKENI. The CDR3 covers 13 residues. With 3 bases removed from V and 6 bases from J, the gap between germline ends came to 12 bases. This chain's CDR3 is CASSPLGGSEQYV. The CDR3 DNA reads TGTGCCAGCTCACCCTTGGGGGGATCCGAGCAGTACGTC.

The chain has TRBV12-3 or TRBV12-4 and TRBJ1-5; tentative D call: TRBD1 (5 bases). This CDR3 is 13 amino acids long. Trimming shortened V by 8 bases and J by 5 bases, and 13 bases separated the two germline ends. CDR3 sequence reads: CASSSQGDQPQHF. In DNA form, the CDR3 reads TGTGCCAGCTCTTCCCAGGGAGATCAGCCCCAGCATTTT.

This chain uses TRBV7-9 with TRBJ1-4; 7 nucleotides align to TRBD1. Trimming at V came to 3 bases and at J to 0 bases, leaving 4 bases not matched to a gene. CDR1 and CDR2 (germline): SEHNR, FQNEAQ (reference sequence). The length of the CDR3 is 16 residues. The CDR3 protein is CASSLEGASTNEKLFF. CDR3 DNA sequence: TGTGCCAGCAGCTTGGAGGGGGCCTCAACTAATGAAAAACTGTTTTTT. Full variable domain (missing parts from reference TRBV7-9 and TRBJ1-4): DTGVSQNPRHKITKRGQNVTFRCDPISEHNRLYWYRQTLGQGPEFLTYFQNEAQLEKSRLLSDRFSAERPKGSFSTLEIQRTEQGDSAMYLCASSLEGASTNEKLFFGSGTQLSVL.

CDR3 loop: CASYSGGAYEQFF. The CDR3, as DNA: TGTGCCAGCTATAGCGGGGGGGCATATGAGCAGTTCTTC. The chain is built from TRBV6-5 and TRBJ2-1; 11 bases fit TRBD2. Trimming at V came to 8 bases and at J to 8 bases, leaving 5 bases not matched to a gene. Per the germline V gene, CDR1 is MNHEY and CDR2 is SVGAGI. The CDR3 runs to 13 residues.

V is TRBV5-1 and J is TRBJ2-3; D gene uncertain. V lost 0 bases and J lost 1, with 9 bases in between. Germline assignment: CDR1 SGHRS and CDR2 YFSETQ. The CDR3 is made up of 15 amino acids. This chain's CDR3 is CASSLEGQGTDTQYF. In nucleotides, the CDR3 is TGCGCCAGCAGCTTGGAAGGCCAGGGCACAGATACGCAGTATTTT.

The chain employs TRBV14 and TRBJ1-1; no reliable D call. V was shortened by 4 bases and J by 0 bases, with 6 bases between the two germline ends. CDR3 length: 13 residues. The germline CDR1 and CDR2 sequences are SGHDN and FVKESK. In nucleotides, the CDR3 is TGTGCCAGCAGCCTACAAGTGAACACTGAAGCTTTCTTT. It is translated as CASSLQVNTEAFF.

The chain has TRBV24-1 and TRBJ1-2, with TRBD1 matching 11 bases. Trimming cost V 5 bases and J 3 bases; bases outside gene matches: 7. This CDR3 comprises 16 residues. Germline CDR1 is KGHDR and CDR2 is SFDVKD. Written as DNA, the CDR3 is TGTGCCACCAGTGCCTCGTGGACAGGGGGCGACTATGGCTACACCTTC. It encodes CATSASWTGGDYGYTF.

The V gene is TRBV28, the J gene TRBJ2-7; 9 nucleotides line up with TRBD1. The germline V gene encodes CDR1 MDHEN and CDR2 SYDVKM. Trimming took 5 bases from V and 6 from J; bases not matched to a gene: 20. The CDR3 is made up of 18 amino acids. The CDR3 DNA reads TGTGCCAGCAGTACCGACCTCATACTTCGGGACAGGGTCTCCGAGCAGTACGTC. Its translation is CASSTDLILRDRVSEQYV.

The chain couples TRBV24-1 to TRBJ2-1; TRBD1 agrees at 10 bases. This CDR3 has 15 amino acids. The J segment lost 7 bases and the V segment lost 1 base, leaving 3 bases of the junction unmatched. Germline-derived CDR1 and CDR2 are KGHDR and SFDVKD. The CDR3 here is CATSDFWDRGNEQFF. The CDR3 DNA follows: TGTGCCACCAGTGATTTCTGGGACAGGGGTAATGAGCAGTTCTTC.

This clone has only a few counts. The V call is TRBV19, the J call TRBJ1-1; perhaps TRBD1 as D (5 bases). V dropped 6 bases and J dropped 7 bases, with 12 bases sitting between them. CDR1 LNHDA and CDR2 SQIVND come from the germline V gene (reference sequence). The CDR3 contains 12 residues. Here the CDR3 reads CASSQGRGEAFF. The CDR3 bases are TGTGCCAGTAGCCAGGGAAGAGGTGAAGCTTTCTTT.

V gene TRBV28 combines with J gene TRBJ2-2; 7 positions agree with TRBD1. Germline V gene data show CDR1 as MDHEN and CDR2 as SYDVKM. The J segment lost 4 bases and the V segment lost 6 bases, leaving 11 bases of the junction unmatched. The CDR3 is 16 amino acids. The CDR3 loop is CASSYRDRETTGELFF. The CDR3 DNA sequence: TGTGCCAGCAGCTACCGTGACAGGGAAACCACCGGGGAGCTGTTTTTT.